The following is a T cell receptor beta chain sequence with its context. Its antigen is still unknown. CDR1 SGHTA and CDR2 FQGTGA come from the germline V gene. The CDR3 is made up of 13 amino acids. V was pared by 5 bases and J by 15 bases, with 20 bases between. This record comes from a study of cytomegalovirus exposure and HLA in healthy donors. Overall study: HLA-typed donors contributed some 87 million unique TCRs, which were held in an early data release. The study placed less than 90% of its approximately 360 genotyped donors in the Caucasian-associated ancestry cluster.

Study-wide findings and caveats: Listed as cytomegalovirus-associated were 150 to 200 TCR beta chains. Donor immune exposure was known only as CMV serostatus.

The PCR had 60 Vbeta and 13 Jbeta primers. Generated by immunoSEQ multiplex PCR, the TCRdb table keeps only in-frame clones and is missing some. The sample yields 180,000 or so clones, 65% to 85% seen once. V usage is TRBV7-3 and J usage is TRBJ2-1; tentative D call: TRBD2 (5 bases). This TCR came from a female donor in good health and CMV-seronegative. What was sequenced was PBMCs. The CDR3 DNA follows: TGTGCCAGCAGCCCCTCAGGATCCGGGCGGGTGTTCTTC. Encoded protein: CASSPSGSGRVFF.